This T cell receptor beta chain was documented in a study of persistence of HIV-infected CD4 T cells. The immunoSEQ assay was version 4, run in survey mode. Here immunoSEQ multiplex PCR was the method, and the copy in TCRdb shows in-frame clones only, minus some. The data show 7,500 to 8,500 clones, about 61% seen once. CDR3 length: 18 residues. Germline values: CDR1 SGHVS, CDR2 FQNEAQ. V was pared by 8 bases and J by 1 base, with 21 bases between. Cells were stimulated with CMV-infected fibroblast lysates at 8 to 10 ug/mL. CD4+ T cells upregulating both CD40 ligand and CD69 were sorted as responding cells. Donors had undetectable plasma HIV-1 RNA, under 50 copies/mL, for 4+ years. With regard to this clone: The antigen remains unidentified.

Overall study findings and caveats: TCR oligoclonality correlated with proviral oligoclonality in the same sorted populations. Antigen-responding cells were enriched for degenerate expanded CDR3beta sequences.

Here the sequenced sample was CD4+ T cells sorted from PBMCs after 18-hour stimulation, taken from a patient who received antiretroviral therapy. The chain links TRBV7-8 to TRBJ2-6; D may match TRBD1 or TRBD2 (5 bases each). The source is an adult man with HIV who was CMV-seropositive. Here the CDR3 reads CASGTKGLDFSGANVLTF. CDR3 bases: TGTGCCAGCGGGACCAAGGGCCTAGACTTTTCTGGGGCCAACGTCCTGACTTTC.